This TCR beta chain was found in a study of T-cell memory formation after mild COVID-19. General study findings and limits: For second-wave clones that peaked at day 37, SARS-CoV-2 specificity went unverified. The pre-infection memory compartment contained some responding clones, suggesting cross-reactive memory joined.

TCR alpha and TCR beta cDNA libraries carrying sample barcodes and UMIs came from 5'RACE with constant-segment primers. TCRdb independently ran MiXCR on the 5' RACE reads; one entry per CDR3 protein. The sample comprises approximately 60,000 distinct CDR3 sequences, 9.3% of which are singletons, and approximately 1.1% rests with the top ten. The V end was cut by 1 base, the J end by 8 bases, with 3 bases between. Germline loops: CDR1 SGHVS, CDR2 FQNEAQ. The CDR3 spans 11 residues. This clonotype occurred many times. Its specificity is not known. Sequenced sample: PBMCs or a T cell subset sorted from them (not recorded which). V and J are TRBV7-8 and TRBJ2-1; D remains ambiguous. This sequence originates from a man aged 18 to 30 who had mild COVID-19 (a few samples of this study predate the infection). Cell type and time point are not known. The CDR3 nucleotides read TGTGCCAGCAGCTTAGATTATGAGCAGTTCTTC. It translates to CASSLDYEQFF.